This entry lists 14 T cell receptor beta chains sequenced from one sample in a study of cytomegalovirus exposure and HLA in healthy donors. Clones were sequenced by immunoSEQ multiplex PCR, and TCRdb holds only the in-frame ones, with some missing. This sample has about 340,000 clones; 70% to 90% occur once, and the top ten carry around 0.8%. The sequenced material came from PBMCs. These receptors were obtained from a woman aged 18-35 years in good health and CMV-seronegative.

As concerns this clone: The same CDR3 can be traced to other DNA sequences in this sample. This chain links TRBV5-1 with TRBJ1-4, with D possibly being TRBD1 (6 bases). Germline assignment: CDR1 SGHRS and CDR2 YFSETQ. The V end was cut by 4 bases, the J end by 4 bases, with 11 bases between. CDR3 size: 14 residues. The CDR3 spells CASSPGQFNEKLFF. CDR3 DNA: TGCGCCAGCAGCCCCGGACAGTTTAATGAAAAACTGTTTTTT.

This chain uses TRBV28 with TRBJ1-4, with D hard to call. The germline V gene encodes CDR1 MDHEN and CDR2 SYDVKM. V lost 4 bases and J 4 bases, leaving 13 bases between the germline ends. This CDR3 spans 15 amino acids. The DNA for the CDR3 is TGTGCCAGCAGTTACGGTAGCGTCCTTAATGAAAAACTGTTTTTT. It yields the protein CASSYGSVLNEKLFF. Filled out from reference TRBV28 and TRBJ1-4, the complete variable domain reads DVKVTQSSRYLVKRTGEKVFLECVQDMDHENMFWYRQDPGLGLRLIYFSYDVKMKEKGDIPEGYSVSREKKERFSLILESASTNQTSMYLCASSYGSVLNEKLFFGSGTQLSVL.

This chain uses TRBV7-3 with TRBJ2-7; 7 bases align to TRBD2. CDR3 size: 15 residues. Germline CDR1 SGHTA, CDR2 FQGTGA. V lost 5 bases to trimming and J lost 7 bases; unmatched junction nucleotides: 14. The DNA of the CDR3 is TGTGCCAGCAGCCCCCATGCGGCGGGAGTTGATGAGCAGTACTTC. Its translation is CASSPHAAGVDEQYF.

The rearrangement links TRBV5-4 to TRBJ2-7, with 7 bases matching TRBD2. The CDR3 spans 13 residues. Germline trimming cut 5 bases from V and 3 bases from J; bases unmatched to any gene: 5. Germline CDR1 SGHNT, CDR2 YYREEE (reference sequence). The CDR3: CASRAGESYEQYF. The DNA for the CDR3 is TGTGCCAGCAGGGCGGGAGAAAGCTACGAGCAGTACTTC. Full variable domain (missing parts from reference TRBV5-4 and TRBJ2-7): ETGVTQSPTHLIKTRGQQVTLRCSSQSGHNTVSWYQQALGQGPQFIFQYYREEENGRGNFPPRFSGLQFPNYSSELNVNALELDDSALYLCASRAGESYEQYFGPGTRLTVT.

The chain recombines TRBV6-4 with TRBJ2-7; weak D call: TRBD1 (7 bases). Germline CDR1 is MRHNA and CDR2 is SNTAGT. The V end was cut by 8 bases, the J end by 0 bases, with 14 bases between. The CDR3 runs 14 residues. CDR3 region: CASARQGGSYEQYF. As DNA, the CDR3 is TGTGCCAGCGCCCGACAGGGAGGCTCCTACGAGCAGTACTTC.

This chain connects TRBV4-2 to TRBJ1-2; D unclear. The V gene's germline CDR1 is LGHNA and CDR2 YNFKEQ. Trimming took 0 bases from V and 13 from J, leaving 6 bases between them. CDR3 length equals 10 residues. The CDR3 region has the DNA TGTGCCAGCAGCCAAGATTATGTCACCTTC. It specifies CASSQDYVTF.

The rearrangement joins TRBV7-9 to TRBJ1-2; 8 positions agree with TRBD1. Germline V gene sequence: CDR1 SEHNR, CDR2 FQNEAQ (reference sequence). Unmatched junction bases numbered 7, after V lost 7 bases and J lost 6 bases. The CDR3 length is 13 residues. The CDR3 DNA is TGTGCCAGCAACGCCAGGACAGGGAATGGCTACACCTTC. Amino acids: CASNARTGNGYTF.

The CDR3 DNA reads as TGTGCCAGCAGCTTAGGACAGGGGGACACTGAAGCTTTCTTT. It translates to CASSLGQGDTEAFF. The chain couples TRBV7-2 to TRBJ1-1, with 9 bases fitting TRBD1. The germline CDR1 and CDR2 sequences are SGHTA and FQGNSA. The CDR3 sequence is 14 residues long. The junction had 0 bases not matched to a gene; V was cut back by 1 base and J by 3 bases.

V and J are TRBV7-2 and TRBJ2-1, with 10 nucleotides matching TRBD2. Trimming cost V 6 bases and J 1 base; bases outside gene matches: 6. From germline, CDR1 is SGHTA and CDR2 FQGNSA. The CDR3 runs to 16 residues. The CDR3 nucleotides are TGTGCCAGCAGATCTAGCGGGAGAGGGTCCTACAATGAGCAGTTCTTC. Its protein is CASRSSGRGSYNEQFF.

CDR3 in amino acids: CASSQGVGQYEQYF. The CDR3, as DNA: TGTGCCAGCAGCCAAGGAGTGGGACAGTACGAGCAGTACTTC. This chain links TRBV4-2 with TRBJ2-7; 7 bases are a match to TRBD1. V was clipped by 1 base and J by 4 bases; unmatched bases: 4. CDR1 and CDR2 from the germline V gene are LGHNA and YNFKEQ. This CDR3 spans 14 amino acids.

The gene calls are TRBV7-2 and TRBJ2-7; a weak D match, TRBD2 (5 bases). From germline, CDR1 is SGHTA and CDR2 FQGNSA. The CDR3 consists of 13 residues. Trimming took off 3 bases at V and 7 bases at J, with 13 bases between the two ends. The CDR3 spells CASSFIGSGEQYF. The CDR3 coding sequence is TGTGCCAGCAGCTTTATAGGGAGCGGTGAGCAGTACTTC.

V and J are TRBV7-8 and TRBJ2-1, with 11 bases fitting TRBD2. Trimming took 4 bases from V and 3 from J; bases not matched to a gene: 8. This CDR3 contains 17 residues. Germline CDR1 is SGHVS and CDR2 is FQNEAQ. The CDR3 nucleotides are TGTGCCAGCAGCTCTGAAACGGGGACTAGCGGCTACAATGAGCAGTTCTTC. Encoded protein: CASSSETGTSGYNEQFF.

The chain uses TRBV28 and TRBJ2-3; 13 bases agree with TRBD2. The CDR3 covers 15 residues. Trimming removed 3 bases from V and 4 bases from J; junction bases left unmatched: 1. Looked up from germline, CDR1 is MDHEN and CDR2 is SYDVKM. CDR3 amino acids: CASSFTSGRADTQYF. The CDR3 DNA reads TGTGCCAGCAGTTTCACTAGCGGGAGGGCAGATACGCAGTATTTT.

Worth noting for this clone: Other DNA sequences from this sample encode an identical CDR3 as well. The chain links TRBV27 to TRBJ1-1, with a weak D call TRBD1 (6 bases). Germline V gene sequence: CDR1 MNHEY, CDR2 SMNVEV (reference sequence). V gave up 5 bases and J gave up 0 bases, with 13 bases separating them. This CDR3 spans 15 amino acids. CDR3 amino acids: CASSRQGQMNTEAFF. As DNA, the CDR3 is TGTGCCAGCAGTCGCCAGGGGCAGATGAACACTGAAGCTTTCTTT.